One and the same sample provided the 27 T cell receptor beta chains below, sequenced in a study of blood T cell repertoires in COVID-19. The table came from immunoSEQ multiplex PCR; TCRdb's copy has only in-frame clones and leaves some out. This table has approximately 240,000 clones, around 84% appearing once. The sample consisted of peripheral blood. The source is a woman aged 55 to 70 who had recovered from COVID-19.

This clone was seen repeatedly, ten times or more. The chain uses TRBV11-2 and TRBJ1-3, with D perhaps TRBD1 (5 bases). The CDR3 consists of 15 residues. The germline CDR1 and CDR2 sequences are SGHAT and FQNNGV. V lost 2 bases, J lost 3 bases, and 11 bases lay in between. DNA for the CDR3: TGTGCCAGCAGCTTACAGGGTGATATTGGAAACACCATATATTTT. This codes for CASSLQGDIGNTIYF.

V is TRBV27 and J is TRBJ2-7; 12 bases are shared with TRBD2. The ends lost 6 bases at V and 3 bases at J; junction bases unmatched: 3. This CDR3 comprises 14 residues. Per germline, CDR1 MNHEY and CDR2 SMNVEV (reference sequence). The CDR3: CASRRLAGDYEQYF. The CDR3 bases are TGTGCCAGCAGGAGACTAGCGGGGGACTACGAGCAGTACTTC.

This chain connects TRBV6-5 to TRBJ1-1, with D perhaps matching TRBD1 (6 bases). V was clipped by 6 bases and J by 1 base, with 12 bases between them. The germline V gene has CDR1 MNHEY and CDR2 SVGAGI. CDR3 size: 14 residues. The CDR3 region is CASRNRDPNTEAFF. The CDR3 region has the DNA TGTGCCAGCAGGAACAGGGATCCGAACACTGAAGCTTTCTTT.

This sequence joins TRBV18 and TRBJ1-1, with D tentatively TRBD1 (5 bases). The CDR3 sequence is 14 residues long. CDR1 and CDR2 from the germline V gene are KGHSH and LQKENI. V gave up 3 bases and J gave up 0 bases, with 8 bases separating them. The CDR3 coding sequence is TGTGCCAGCTCACCCCTGACAGTGAACACTGAAGCTTTCTTT. Encoded protein: CASSPLTVNTEAFF.

The rearrangement uses TRBV5-6 and TRBJ2-3; TRBD2 agrees at 9 bases. Germline-derived CDR1 and CDR2 are SGHDT and YYEEEE. The CDR3 covers 16 residues. The V gene end was trimmed by 0 bases and the J gene end by 2 bases; junction bases not matched to a gene: 4. The CDR3 sequence: CASSLAGGGATDTQYF. CDR3 coding DNA: TGTGCCAGCAGCTTGGCCGGCGGGGGGGCCACAGATACGCAGTATTTT.

This clone has a single count. The chain links TRBV6-2 or TRBV6-3 to TRBJ1-5; the D is unclear. The CDR3 loop spans 11 amino acids. V shed 6 bases and J shed 10 bases, with 10 bases lying between them. Germline CDR1 reads MNHEY; CDR2 reads SVGEGT. The CDR3 DNA reads as TGTGCCAGCAGCCACCCTGGCCCCCAGCATTTT. Its protein is CASSHPGPQHF.

The V gene is TRBV11-2, the J gene TRBJ2-7; 12 positions agree with TRBD1. The V segment lost 4 bases and the J segment 0 bases; nucleotides outside the gene matches: 7. Per germline, CDR1 SGHAT and CDR2 FQNNGV. CDR3 length equals 17 residues. The CDR3 DNA reads as TGTGCCAGCAGCTCCGGGACAGGGGGCCTTCTCTCCTACGAGCAGTACTTC. This encodes CASSSGTGGLLSYEQYF.

This sequence joins TRBV12-5 and TRBJ1-2, with TRBD1 matching over 8 bases. Per germline, CDR1 LGHNT and CDR2 FRNRAP. With V trimmed by 1 base and J by 6 bases, 4 bases remained unmatched. This CDR3 has 14 residues. The CDR3 loop is CASGLAGQGHGYTF. For the CDR3, the DNA is TGTGCTAGTGGTTTGGCCGGACAGGGACATGGCTACACCTTC.

This rearrangement joins TRBV10-3 to TRBJ1-2; 9 bases match TRBD1. Germline-derived CDR1 and CDR2 are ENHRY and SYGVKD. V gave up 0 bases and J gave up 5 bases; unmatched junction bases: 10. This CDR3 comprises 17 residues. The CDR3 nucleotides are TGTGCCATCAGTGAGTCCTTCACTGGGACAGGGCTGTATGGCTACACCTTC. It specifies CAISESFTGTGLYGYTF.

The V and J genes are TRBV7-3 and TRBJ1-2, with no clear D. This CDR3 spans 14 amino acids. Trimming pared 1 base from V and 7 bases from J, leaving 13 bases between. Per germline, CDR1 SGHTA and CDR2 FQGTGA. Written as DNA, the CDR3 is TGTGCCAGCAGCTTAAATTCCGGGGAAGGTGGCTACACCTTC. This gives the protein CASSLNSGEGGYTF.

This chain links TRBV4-3 with TRBJ1-4; TRBD1 agrees at 7 bases. The J segment lost 8 bases and the V segment lost 1 base, leaving 10 bases of the junction unmatched. The CDR3 is made up of 16 amino acids. Germline CDR1 reads LGHNA; CDR2 reads YSLEER. The CDR3 region has the DNA TGCGCCAGCAGCCAAGGGATCCAGGGGGTCGGGGAAAAACTGTTTTTT. This sequence encodes CASSQGIQGVGEKLFF.

This rearrangement joins TRBV27 to TRBJ1-4; D gene unclear. Trimming took 5 bases from V and 5 from J, leaving 9 bases between them. The germline V gene encodes CDR1 MNHEY and CDR2 SMNVEV (reference sequence). This CDR3 region has 13 residues. The CDR3 sequence: CASSPTGNEKLFF. The CDR3 bases are TGTGCCAGCAGTCCGACCGGGAATGAAAAACTGTTTTTT. The variable domain in full, completed from reference TRBV27 and TRBJ1-4, reads EAQVTQNPRYLITVTGKKLTVTCSQNMNHEYMSWYRQDPGLGLRQIYYSMNVEVTDKGDVPEGYKVSRKEKRNFPLILESPSPNQTSLYFCASSPTGNEKLFFGSGTQLSVL.

The chain has TRBV6-2 or TRBV6-3 and TRBJ2-5; perhaps TRBD2 as D (7 bases). Germline CDR1 is MNHEY and CDR2 is SVGEGT. The length of the CDR3 is 15 residues. V was pared by 3 bases and J by 6 bases, with 17 bases between. The CDR3 is CASSYSRGGRQTQYF. CDR3 DNA sequence: TGTGCCAGCAGTTATTCGAGGGGGGGCCGACAGACCCAGTACTTC.

V is TRBV19 and J is TRBJ1-3; D ambiguous. CDR1 and CDR2 (germline): LNHDA, SQIVND (reference sequence). The ends were cut back, 7 bases at V and 0 bases at J, with 10 bases in the middle. This CDR3 is 14 amino acids long. The CDR3 sequence is CASMVLSSGNTIYF. In nucleotides, the CDR3 is TGTGCCAGTATGGTCCTGAGCTCTGGAAACACCATATATTTT. Full variable domain (missing parts from reference TRBV19 and TRBJ1-3): DGGITQSPKYLFRKEGQNVTLSCEQNLNHDAMYWYRQDPGQGLRLIYYSQIVNDFQKGDIAEGYSVSREKKESFPLTVTSAQKNPTAFYLCASMVLSSGNTIYFGEGSWLTVV.

The rearrangement joins TRBV6-5 to TRBJ2-3, with 9 bases matching TRBD1. This CDR3 is built from 15 residues. The V and J ends lost 6 bases and 7 bases, in that order; junction bases with no gene match: 11. CDR1 and CDR2 (germline): MNHEY, SVGAGI. CDR3 in DNA: TGTGCCAGCAGAAAACAGGGGGCATCGGGTTATACGCAGTATTTT. Translation: CASRKQGASGYTQYF.

This clone was seen only once. The chain links TRBV5-1 to TRBJ2-3, with 15 bases lining up with TRBD2. Germline V CDR1 and CDR2: SGHRS, YFSETQ. This CDR3 comprises 19 residues. V lost 6 bases, J lost 4 bases, and 15 bases stayed unmatched. DNA of the CDR3: TGCGCCAGCACCGAAACTGGACTAGCGGGGGGGCCTTTTGCAGATACGCAGTATTTT. Translation: CASTETGLAGGPFADTQYF.

V is TRBV9 and J is TRBJ1-4; perhaps TRBD1 as D (5 bases). The CDR3 has 13 residues. Between the trimmed V and J ends, which lost 3 bases and 5 bases, there was a span of 8 bases. The germline CDR1 and CDR2 sequences are SGDLS and YYNGEE. CDR3: CASSGRGNEKLFF. The CDR3 nucleotides read TGTGCCAGCAGCGGCCGGGGGAATGAAAAACTGTTTTTT.

The chain has TRBV4-1 and TRBJ2-6, with 8 bases that match TRBD1. The CDR3 totals 19 residues. V lost 1 base and J lost 2; bases outside the gene matches: 10. CDR1 and CDR2 (germline): MGHRA, YSYEKL. The CDR3 sequence is CASSQGRTGQIAGANVLTF. The CDR3 DNA sequence: TGCGCCAGCAGCCAAGGGAGGACAGGGCAAATAGCTGGGGCCAACGTCCTGACTTTC.

This clone was detected once. The chain combines TRBV3-1 (or the pseudogene TRBV3-2) with TRBJ1-2; the D is unclear. V gave up 1 base and J gave up 7 bases, with 19 bases separating them. CDR3 length: 16 amino acids. CDR1 is LGHDT, CDR2 YNNKEL, per germline (reference sequence). DNA for the CDR3: TGTGCCAGCAGCCAAGGAGGTAGAGGGCGTTTAGGTGGCTACACCTTC. Protein product: CASSQGGRGRLGGYTF.

This clone showed up just once. This chain connects TRBV27 to TRBJ1-1; 8 positions agree with TRBD1. CDR3 length: 16 residues. Looked up from germline, CDR1 is MNHEY and CDR2 is SMNVEV (reference sequence). V was pared by 5 bases and J by 4 bases, with 12 bases of the junction left unmatched. This chain's CDR3 is CASSPGQGRGGTEAFF. The CDR3, as DNA: TGTGCCAGCAGTCCCGGACAGGGAAGAGGGGGCACTGAAGCTTTCTTT.

This clone has only one observation. The chain combines TRBV7-9 with TRBJ2-5; tentatively, D is TRBD1 (7 bases). This CDR3 comprises 14 residues. Germline CDR1 and CDR2: SEHNR and FQNEAQ (reference sequence). Trimming pared 4 bases from V and 2 bases from J, leaving 11 bases between. The CDR3 DNA follows: TGTGCCAGCAGCTGGCGGGACAGACAAGAGACCCAGTACTTC. Its protein product is CASSWRDRQETQYF. Supplemented by reference TRBV7-9 and TRBJ2-5, the full variable domain reads DTGVSQNPRHKITKRGQNVTFRCDPISEHNRLYWYRQTLGQGPEFLTYFQNEAQLEKSRLLSDRFSAERPKGSFSTLEIQRTEQGDSAMYLCASSWRDRQETQYFGPGTRLLVL.

The chain uses TRBV9 and TRBJ2-1; TRBD2 aligns across 13 bases. The CDR3 has 16 amino acids. Looked up from germline, CDR1 is SGDLS and CDR2 is YYNGEE. The V and J ends lost 4 bases and 6 bases, in that order; junction bases with no gene match: 7. As DNA, the CDR3 is TGTGCCAGCAGCCCCCGGGGACTAGCGGGGATCAATGAGCAGTTCTTC. Translation: CASSPRGLAGINEQFF.

This sequence joins TRBV5-1 and TRBJ1-3; 8 bases are a match to TRBD1. Per germline, CDR1 SGHRS and CDR2 YFSETQ. The CDR3 runs 15 residues. The junction had 9 bases not matched to a gene; V was cut back by 4 bases and J by 6 bases. The CDR3 is CASSLRTGLENTIYF. CDR3 sequence (DNA): TGCGCCAGCAGCCTAAGGACAGGGCTGGAAAACACCATATATTTT.

The rearrangement joins TRBV14 to TRBJ1-6; the D gene is possibly TRBD1 (5 bases). Germline V gene lookup returns CDR1 SGHDN and CDR2 FVKESK. The CDR3 covers 17 residues. V lost 3 bases and J 8 bases, leaving 20 bases between the germline ends. CDR3 protein: CASSQGEGRLSYSPLHF. For the CDR3, the DNA is TGTGCCAGCAGCCAGGGGGAGGGGCGCCTATCCTATTCACCCCTCCACTTT.

The CDR3 nucleotides read TGCGCCAGCAGCGCAGGACAGGGGAGAGGAAACACCATATATTTT. It yields the protein CASSAGQGRGNTIYF. V is TRBV4-3 and J is TRBJ1-3; TRBD1 aligns across 9 bases. Germline CDR1 reads LGHNA; CDR2 reads YSLEER. CDR3 size: 15 residues. With V trimmed by 5 bases and J by 4 bases, 6 bases remained unmatched.

The chain joins TRBV19 to TRBJ2-3; D perhaps matches TRBD1 (5 bases). From germline, CDR1 is LNHDA and CDR2 SQIVND (reference sequence). The CDR3 consists of 13 residues. The V end lost 6 bases, the J end lost 6 bases, and 13 bases lay between the germline ends. The CDR3 DNA reads as TGTGCCAGTAGGCCAACAGGAGCGGATACGCAGTATTTT. Translating it yields CASRPTGADTQYF.

Note on this clone: Other DNA sequences from this sample encode an identical CDR3 as well. The chain recombines TRBV27 with TRBJ1-1; D not certain. Trimming pared 3 bases from V and 1 base from J, leaving 6 bases between. This CDR3 spans 13 amino acids. Germline-derived CDR1 and CDR2 are MNHEY and SMNVEV (reference sequence). The chain's CDR3 is CASSFTGNTEAFF. The DNA for the CDR3 is TGTGCCAGCAGTTTTACGGGGAACACTGAAGCTTTCTTT.